This T cell receptor beta chain originates from a study of identical twins. Study-wide points: In cord blood, abundant beta clonotypes had fewer insertions; memory showed no trend.

The CDR3 spans 17 residues. Looked up from germline, CDR1 is SGHDT and CDR2 is YYEEEE. V dropped 3 bases and J dropped 7; count of bases not matched to a gene: 12. Healthy Caucasian individuals made up all the donors. Unique molecular identifiers were present on the cDNA, and a universal primer site came from template switching. MiXCR was run by TCRdb on the 5' RACE reads, yielding one entry per CDR3 protein. Of 400,000 or so distinct CDR3 sequences listed, 8.5% to 10% are singletons. This clonotype occurred a few times. Its antigen is undetermined. The receptor was isolated from a woman between 50 and 59 years old in good health. V gene TRBV5-6 combines with J gene TRBJ2-1, with 11 positions matching TRBD2. The source material was naive T cells sorted from blood. CDR3 in DNA: TGTGCCAGCAGCTGGACGGGTGGGCTAGCGGGAGGAAATGAGCAGTTCTTC. Translation: CASSWTGGLAGGNEQFF.